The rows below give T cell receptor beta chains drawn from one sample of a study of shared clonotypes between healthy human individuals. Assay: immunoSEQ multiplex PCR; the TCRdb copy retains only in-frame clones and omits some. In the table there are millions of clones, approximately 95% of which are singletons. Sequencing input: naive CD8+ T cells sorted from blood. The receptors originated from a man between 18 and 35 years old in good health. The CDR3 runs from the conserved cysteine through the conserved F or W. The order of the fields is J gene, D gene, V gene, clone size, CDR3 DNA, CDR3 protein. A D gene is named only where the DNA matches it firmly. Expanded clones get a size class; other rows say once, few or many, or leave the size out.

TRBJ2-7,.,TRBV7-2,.,TGTGCCAGCAGCTATATGTTGACGGGCGAGCAGTACTTC,CASSYMLTGEQYF
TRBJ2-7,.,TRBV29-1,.,TGCAGCGTTGGCGACTCTCTACTTTCCTACGAGCAGTACTTC,CSVGDSLLSYEQYF
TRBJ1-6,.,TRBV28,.,TGTGCCAGCACCCGGACAGCGAGCTCCTATAATTCACCCCTCCACTTT,CASTRTASSYNSPLHF
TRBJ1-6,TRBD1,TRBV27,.,TGTGCCAGCAGTACCGGGACAGGGGTTTTACCCCTCCACTTT,CASSTGTGVLPLHF
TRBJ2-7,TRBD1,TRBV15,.,TGTGCCACCGGGGGACAGGGGGCTTGGGCGTGGGAGCAGTACTTC,CATGGQGAWAWEQYF
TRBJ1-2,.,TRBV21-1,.,TGTGCCAGCAGCAGACGACAGGGGAGAAACTATGGCTACACCTTC,CASSRRQGRNYGYTF
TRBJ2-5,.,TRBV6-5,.,TGTGCCAGCAGTTACTCTGCAGGGGACCAAGAGACCCAGTACTTC,CASSYSAGDQETQYF
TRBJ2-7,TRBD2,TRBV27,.,TGTGCCAGCCAATTCTTCGGGGGGGCCTACGAGCAGTACTTC,CASQFFGGAYEQYF
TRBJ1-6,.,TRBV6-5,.,TGTGCCAGCAGTTACGCGTTGGGGAATTCACCCCTCCACTTT,CASSYALGNSPLHF
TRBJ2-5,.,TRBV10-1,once,TGCGCCAGCAGTGAGTCGGGGTTCGGCCAAGAGACCCAGTACTTC,CASSESGFGQETQYF
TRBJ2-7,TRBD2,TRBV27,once,TGTGCCAGCAGTTGGGGTAGCGGGTCCAGGGACGAGCAGTACTTC,CASSWGSGSRDEQYF
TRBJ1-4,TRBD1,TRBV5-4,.,TGTGCCAGCAGCTGGGGGACAGGTGACGGTGAAAAACTGTTTTTT,CASSWGTGDGEKLFF
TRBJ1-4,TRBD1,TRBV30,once,TGTGCCTGGAGTGACAGGGGGCCGGGCGAAAAACTGTTTTTT,CAWSDRGPGEKLFF
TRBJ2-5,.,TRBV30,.,TGTGCCTGGAGCGCCGGGATGTTGAGGGAGACCCAGTACTTC,CAWSAGMLRETQYF
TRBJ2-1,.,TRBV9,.,TGTGCCAGCAGCCACGTAGTCTTAGACAATGAGCAGTTCTTC,CASSHVVLDNEQFF
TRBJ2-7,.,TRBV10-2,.,TGCGCCAGCAGTGAAGGTAGTACCTACGAGCAGTACTTC,CASSEGSTYEQYF
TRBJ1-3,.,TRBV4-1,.,TGCGCCAGCAGCCAAGAGTTTCAGACTGGAAACACCATATATTTT,CASSQEFQTGNTIYF
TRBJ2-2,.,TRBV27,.,TGTGCCAGCAGCTGGAGGGCCGGGGAGCTGTTTTTT,CASSWRAGELFF
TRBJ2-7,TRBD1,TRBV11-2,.,TGTGCCAGCAGCTTAGTAAGGACAGGGTCTTACGAGCAGTACTTC,CASSLVRTGSYEQYF
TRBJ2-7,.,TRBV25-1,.,TGTGCCAGCAGTGAATATCGGGGTATGGGTGAGCAGTACTTC,CASSEYRGMGEQYF
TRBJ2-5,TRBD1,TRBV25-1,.,TGTGCCAGCAGTGGCTACAGGGGGGTGGGCCAAGAGACCCAGTACTTC,CASSGYRGVGQETQYF
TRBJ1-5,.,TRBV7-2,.,TGTGCCAGCAGCATTGGGGACAGCAATCAGCCCCAGCATTTT,CASSIGDSNQPQHF
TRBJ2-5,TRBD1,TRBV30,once,TGTGCCTGGGGAACAGGGGCAATGAGCGAGACCCAGTACTTC,CAWGTGAMSETQYF
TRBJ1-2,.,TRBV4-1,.,TGCGCCAGCAGCCAAGTGCCCGTCTATGGCTACACCTTC,CASSQVPVYGYTF
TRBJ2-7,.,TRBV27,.,TGTGCCAGCACCCCGGACTCACCTACTCGCAGTTACGAGCAGTACTTC,CASTPDSPTRSYEQYF
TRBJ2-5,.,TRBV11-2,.,TGTGCCAGCGGAGGCCCATTGAGAGAGACCCAGTACTTC,CASGGPLRETQYF
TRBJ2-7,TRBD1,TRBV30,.,TGTGCCTGGGAAAGGACAGGGGGGGACGAGCAGTACTTC,CAWERTGGDEQYF
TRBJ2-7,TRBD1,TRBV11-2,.,TGTGCCAGCAGCTCAAACGGGGACAGGGGCGTCGAAATGTACGAGCAGTACTTC,CASSSNGDRGVEMYEQYF
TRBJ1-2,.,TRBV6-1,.,TGTGCCAGCAGTGGGGAGGGGGAGTTGTCCTATGGCTACACCTTC,CASSGEGELSYGYTF
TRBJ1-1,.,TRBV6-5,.,TGTGCCAGCAGTTATGGGGTGGGGACTGAAGCTTTCTTT,CASSYGVGTEAFF
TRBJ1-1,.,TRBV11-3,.,TGTGCCAGCAGCTTGAGAGGGAACACTGAAGCTTTCTTT,CASSLRGNTEAFF
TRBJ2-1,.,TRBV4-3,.,TGCGCCAGCAGCCAAGAGAGCCCCGTCTACAATGAGCAGTTCTTC,CASSQESPVYNEQFF
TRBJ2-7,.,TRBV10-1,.,TGCGCCAGCAGTGAGTCGGTCTCGGGTAACGAGCAGTACTTC,CASSESVSGNEQYF
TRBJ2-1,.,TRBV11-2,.,TGTGCCAGCAGCTTAGTGGGCTGGGACAATGAGCAGTTCTTC,CASSLVGWDNEQFF
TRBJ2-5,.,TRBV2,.,TGTGCTATCGGACGGGTCGACTACTTC,CAIGRVDYF
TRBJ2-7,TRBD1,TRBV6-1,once,TGTGCCAGCAGTGAAGCGCTTGGGACAGGGTGGAGCGAGCAGTACTTC,CASSEALGTGWSEQYF
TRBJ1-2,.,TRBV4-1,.,TGCGCCAGCAGCCAAGAAGCCGGGTTGGGGTATGGCTACACCTTC,CASSQEAGLGYGYTF
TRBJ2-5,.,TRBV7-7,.,TGTGCTAGCAGCTTAAACCAACAGGAGACTCAGTACTTC,CASSLNQQETQYF
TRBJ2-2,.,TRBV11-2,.,TGTGCCAGCAGCCAAGCCGGGGCCGGGGAGCTGTTTTTT,CASSQAGAGELFF